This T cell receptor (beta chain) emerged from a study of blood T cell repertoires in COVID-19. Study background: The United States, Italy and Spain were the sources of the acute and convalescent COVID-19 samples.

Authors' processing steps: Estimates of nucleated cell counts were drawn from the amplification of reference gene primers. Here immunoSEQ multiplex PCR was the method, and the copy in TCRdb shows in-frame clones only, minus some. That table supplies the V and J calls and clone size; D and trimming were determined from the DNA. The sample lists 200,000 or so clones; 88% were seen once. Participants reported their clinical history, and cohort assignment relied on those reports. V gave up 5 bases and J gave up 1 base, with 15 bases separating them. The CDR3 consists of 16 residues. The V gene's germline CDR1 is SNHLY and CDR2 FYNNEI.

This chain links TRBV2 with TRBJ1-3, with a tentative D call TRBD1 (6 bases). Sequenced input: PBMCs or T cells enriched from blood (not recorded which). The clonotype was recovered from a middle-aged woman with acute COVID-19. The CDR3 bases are TGTGCCAGCAGTCTGCTACAGGGTTCTTCTGGAAACACCATATATTTT. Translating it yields CASSLLQGSSGNTIYF.